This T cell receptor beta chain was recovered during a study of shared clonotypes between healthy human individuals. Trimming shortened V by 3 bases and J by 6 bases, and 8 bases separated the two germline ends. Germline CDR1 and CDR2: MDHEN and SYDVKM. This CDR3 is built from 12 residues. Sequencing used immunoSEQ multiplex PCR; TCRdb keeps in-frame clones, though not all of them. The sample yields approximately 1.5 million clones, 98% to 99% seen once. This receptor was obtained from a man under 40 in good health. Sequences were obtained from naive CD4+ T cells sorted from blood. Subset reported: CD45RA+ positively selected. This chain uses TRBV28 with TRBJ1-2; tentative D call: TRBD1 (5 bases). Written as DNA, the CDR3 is TGTGCCAGCAGTTTCTACAGGAATGGCTACACCTTC. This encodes CASSFYRNGYTF.